This TCR beta chain came from a study of T cells in Graves' hyperthyroidism and ophthalmopathy. Study observations and caveats: Stable hyperthyroidism and ophthalmopathy were separated using 13 V-J signatures.

Germline V gene data show CDR1 as SGHDN and CDR2 as FVKESK. V dropped 3 bases and J dropped 7; count of bases not matched to a gene: 14. The CDR3 runs 17 residues. This clonotype was detected a few times. As yet, its antigen is unknown. RNA transcripts were the template for amplifying TCR beta CDR3 regions. An initial round of RT-PCR targeting the TCR CDR3 relied on the HTBI primer set. A single record per CDR3 protein comes from TCRdb applying MiXCR to the multiplex PCR reads. The table records roughly 740,000 distinct CDR3 sequences, about 16% of them present only once. This clonotype was obtained from a man aged 18-30 years with Graves' hyperthyroidism. The sample comprised blood. The rearrangement uses TRBV14 and TRBJ2-1; 8 nucleotides match TRBD2. In DNA, the CDR3 is TGTGCCAGCAGCCACAGAAGGTATAGGGCGGGAGGTAATGAGCAGTTCTTC. It encodes CASSHRRYRAGGNEQFF.